These T cell receptor beta chains were read from a single sample in a study of control samples from healthy donors and cancer patients. Only in-frame clones appear in the TCRdb table, and some are missing; sequencing was by immunoSEQ multiplex PCR. This sample carries 130,000 or so clones, about 90% of them seen once, and the ten largest clones take 7.1%. The source material was blood. These receptors were collected from a man aged 18-30 years in good health. Both conserved end residues are part of each CDR3. D genes are given only for firm matches. Expanded clones are given a class, and other clones once, few, many or no size at all.

D gene	V gene	J gene	clone size	CDR3 protein	CDR3 DNA
-	TRBV13	TRBJ2-7	-	CASSFGGPSYEQYF	TGTGCCAGCAGCTTCGGGGGGCCGTCCTACGAGCAGTACTTC
TRBD2	TRBV10-1	TRBJ2-1	-	CASSDQTSGGLFYNEQFF	TGCGCCAGCAGTGACCAAACTAGCGGGGGCCTCTTCTACAATGAGCAGTTCTTC
TRBD2	TRBV6-1	TRBJ2-7	once	CASSDAYLMGSGGYEQYF	TGTGCCAGCAGTGACGCCTATCTAATGGGCTCCGGGGGGTACGAGCAGTACTTC
-	TRBV23-1	TRBJ2-7	few	CASSPTIDYEQYF	TGCGCCAGCAGTCCGACGATTGATTACGAGCAGTACTTC
-	TRBV6-1	TRBJ2-1	once	CASSDSYFSYNEQFF	TGTGCCAGCAGTGACAGCTATTTCTCCTACAATGAGCAGTTCTTC
TRBD2	TRBV6-6	TRBJ2-1	-	CASSQIAGIYNEQFF	TGTGCCAGCAGTCAAATAGCGGGGATCTACAATGAGCAGTTCTTC
-	TRBV7-2	TRBJ2-5	-	CASSLVDGPQETQYF	TGTGCCAGCAGCTTAGTGGATGGGCCCCAAGAGACCCAGTACTTC
TRBD1	TRBV19	TRBJ2-4	-	CASSLQGRRNIQYF	TGTGCCAGTAGCCTACAGGGGCGGAGGAACATTCAGTACTTC
TRBD2	TRBV14	TRBJ2-3	-	CASSRPLAGSTDTQYF	TGTGCCAGCAGCCGACCACTAGCGGGAAGCACAGATACGCAGTATTTT
-	TRBV15	TRBJ1-4	once	CATSREKIFGEKLFF	TGTGCCACCAGCAGAGAGAAGATCTTCGGTGAAAAACTGTTTTTT
TRBD2	TRBV4-1	TRBJ2-7	-	CASSQESGLAESSYEQYF	TGCGCCAGCAGCCAGGAGTCCGGACTAGCGGAGAGCTCCTACGAGCAGTACTTC
-	TRBV3-1/TRBV3-2	TRBJ1-2	-	CASSQTPGPSSGYTF	TGTGCCAGCAGCCAAACACCGGGACCCTCGTCGGGCTACACCTTC
-	TRBV2	TRBJ2-1	-	CASSETLGGEQFF	TGTGCCAGCAGTGAAACCCTGGGTGGTGAGCAGTTCTTC
-	TRBV7-2	TRBJ1-3	-	CASSLVGDGNTIYF	TGTGCCAGCAGCTTAGTTGGGGATGGAAACACCATATATTTT
-	TRBV6-1	TRBJ1-5	-	CASSEASFGPQHF	TGTGCCAGCAGTGAAGCGAGTTTTGGGCCCCAGCATTTT
TRBD2	TRBV7-9	TRBJ2-1	-	CASSLPTSGVNNEQFF	TGTGCCAGCAGCTTACCGACTAGCGGGGTGAACAATGAGCAGTTCTTC
-	TRBV3-1/TRBV3-2	TRBJ1-6	once	CASSREGGSPLHF	TGTGCCAGCAGCCGGGAGGGAGGTTCACCCCTCCACTTT
-	TRBV7-9	TRBJ2-2	-	CASSLAQGSNTGELFF	TGTGCCAGCAGCTTAGCACAGGGTTCGAACACCGGGGAGCTGTTTTTT
-	TRBV15	TRBJ1-1	-	CATSRELRAGRSPEAFF	TGTGCCACCAGCAGAGAGTTACGGGCCGGACGTAGCCCTGAAGCTTTCTTT
-	TRBV18	TRBJ1-1	-	CASSPGARGGEAFF	TGTGCCAGCTCACCCGGGGCGAGGGGGGGTGAAGCTTTCTTT
-	TRBV14	TRBJ1-1	-	CASSLGGNTEAFF	TGTGCCAGCAGCCTAGGGGGGAACACTGAAGCTTTCTTT
-	TRBV24-1	TRBJ1-2	-	CATSDRDYYGYTF	TGTGCCACCAGTGATCGAGACTACTATGGCTACACCTTC
-	TRBV6-6	TRBJ2-7	once	CASSPTGLTTYEQYF	TGTGCCAGCAGCCCCACGGGACTTACAACCTACGAGCAGTACTTC
-	TRBV25-1	TRBJ1-6	-	CASSGSGTDNSPLHF	TGTGCCAGCAGTGGGTCGGGAACTGATAATTCACCCCTCCACTTT
TRBD1	TRBV2	TRBJ1-2	once	CASLGTGQGDYGYTF	TGTGCCAGCTTGGGGACAGGCCAAGGGGACTATGGCTACACCTTC
-	TRBV7-3	TRBJ1-1	-	CASSPQGPGHAFF	TGTGCCAGCAGCCCCCAGGGGCCCGGGCACGCTTTCTTT
-	TRBV5-1	TRBJ2-5	-	CASSTNHALQETQYF	TGCGCCAGCAGCACCAATCACGCGTTGCAAGAGACCCAGTACTTC
TRBD2	TRBV6-2/TRBV6-3	TRBJ2-1	-	CASSPLFLAAYNEQFF	TGTGCCAGCAGCCCCCTTTTTCTAGCGGCCTACAATGAGCAGTTCTTC
TRBD2	TRBV6-5	TRBJ2-7	-	CASLGTSGGNEQYF	TGTGCCAGCTTGGGGACTAGCGGGGGTAACGAGCAGTACTTC